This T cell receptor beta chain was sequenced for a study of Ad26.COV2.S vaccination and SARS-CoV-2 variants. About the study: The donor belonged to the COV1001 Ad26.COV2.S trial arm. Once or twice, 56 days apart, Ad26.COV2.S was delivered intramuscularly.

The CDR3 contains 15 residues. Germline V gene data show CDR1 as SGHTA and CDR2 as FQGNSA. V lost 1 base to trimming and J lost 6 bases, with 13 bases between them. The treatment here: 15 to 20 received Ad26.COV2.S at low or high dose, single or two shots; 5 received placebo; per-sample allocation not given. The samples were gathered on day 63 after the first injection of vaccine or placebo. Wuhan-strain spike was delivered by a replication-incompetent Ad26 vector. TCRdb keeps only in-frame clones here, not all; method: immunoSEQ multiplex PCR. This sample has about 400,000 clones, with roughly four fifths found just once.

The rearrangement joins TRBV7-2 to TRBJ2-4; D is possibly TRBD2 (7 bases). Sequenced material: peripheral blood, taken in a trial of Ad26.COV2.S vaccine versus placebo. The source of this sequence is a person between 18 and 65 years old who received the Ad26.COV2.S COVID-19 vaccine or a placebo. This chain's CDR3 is CASSLVTGRANIQYF. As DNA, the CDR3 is TGTGCCAGCAGCTTAGTCACAGGGAGGGCAAACATTCAGTACTTC. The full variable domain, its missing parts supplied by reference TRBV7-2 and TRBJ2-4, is GAGVSQSPSNKVTEKGKDVELRCDPISGHTALYWYRQSLGQGLEFLIYFQGNSAPDKSGLPSDRFSAERTGGSVSTLTIQRTQQEDSAVYLCASSLVTGRANIQYFGAGTRLSVL.